This T cell receptor beta chain was identified during a study of cytomegalovirus exposure and HLA in healthy donors. Whole-study findings and limits: Confirmation in vitro established that a few CMV-associated chains were specific for CMV antigens. Altogether, some 170 TCR beta chains were recorded as cytomegalovirus-associated.

Using immunoSEQ multiplex PCR, the repertoire was profiled, and TCRdb retains in-frame clones only, with some absent. Among 250,000 to 350,000 clones, roughly 90% were seen once, and the ten largest hold more than 0.8%. Note on this clone: Its antigen is as yet unknown.

CDR1 is SGHAT and CDR2 is FQNNGV in the germline V gene. The CDR3 is 13 amino acids. V lost 1 base and J 6 bases, leaving 10 bases between the germline ends. The sequence derives from a woman between 18 and 29 years old in good health and CMV-seronegative. The chain employs TRBV11-2 and TRBJ2-7, with D unresolved. Input material: PBMCs. As DNA, the CDR3 is TGTGCCAGCAGCTTAGGACAAGTGGTCGAGCAGTACTTC. The encoded protein is CASSLGQVVEQYF.